Listed here are 20 T cell receptor beta chains from one sample, sequenced in a study of blood T cell repertoires in COVID-19. Produced via immunoSEQ multiplex PCR; TCRdb's table is partial and in-frame only. The sample contains 300,000 to 400,000 clones, 80% to 90% of which appear only once. The sequencing input was peripheral blood. These receptor sequences come from a woman aged 45-60 years with COVID-19, enrolled during active disease.

The rearrangement links TRBV15 to TRBJ2-7; 11 bases are a match to TRBD2. CDR3 length: 15 residues. CDR1 is LNHNV, CDR2 YYDKDF, per germline (reference sequence). V gave up 0 bases and J gave up 6 bases; unmatched junction bases: 4. The CDR3 DNA reads TGTGCCACCAGCAGAGAATTAGCGGGAGGGATCGAGCAGTACTTC. This codes for CATSRELAGGIEQYF.

The chain uses TRBV5-5 and TRBJ1-1; D remains ambiguous. This CDR3 is built from 13 residues. V gave up 5 bases and J gave up 4 bases, with 12 bases separating them. Germline V gene lookup returns CDR1 SGHKS and CDR2 YYEKEE (reference sequence). This CDR3 reads CASRAAAFTEAFF. As DNA, the CDR3 is TGTGCCAGCAGGGCAGCGGCTTTCACTGAAGCTTTCTTT.

The chain combines TRBV11-3 with TRBJ2-7, with D possibly matching TRBD2 (5 bases). This CDR3 has 14 residues. V lost 1 base, J lost 3 bases, and 10 bases lay in between. The germline V gene encodes CDR1 SGHNT and CDR2 YENEEA. CDR3 bases: TGTGCCAGCAGCTTAGCATCCGGGATCTACGAGCAGTACTTC. Protein sequence: CASSLASGIYEQYF.

The chain carries TRBV7-3 and TRBJ1-1; unclear D gene. Germline-derived CDR1 and CDR2 are SGHTA and FQGTGA. The CDR3 is 15 amino acids. The germline V and J ends were trimmed by 1 base and 5 bases, with 14 bases remaining between them. The CDR3 nucleotides read TGTGCCAGCAGCTTAAACTCCGGGGTAAGGACTGAAGCTTTCTTT. Protein sequence: CASSLNSGVRTEAFF.

The chain links TRBV5-6 to TRBJ2-3; a weak D match, TRBD2 (6 bases). Germline assignment: CDR1 SGHDT and CDR2 YYEEEE. Trimming left V 4 bases short and J 2 bases short, with 17 bases between. CDR3 length: 16 amino acids. The CDR3 DNA reads TGTGCCAGCAGCGCCCAGCCGGGACTGAACACAGATACGCAGTATTTT. It codes for CASSAQPGLNTDTQYF.

The rearrangement links TRBV7-6 to TRBJ1-6; D unclear. Per germline, CDR1 SGHVS and CDR2 FNYEAQ. Deletions cut 5 bases from V and 7 bases from J, with 18 bases between. This CDR3 has 16 residues. The CDR3 region has the DNA TGTGCCAGCAGCCATAGAGAGGGATATGGGAATTCACCCCTCCACTTT. Residues: CASSHREGYGNSPLHF.

V usage is TRBV6-1 and J usage is TRBJ1-1; D may be TRBD1 (6 bases). V shed 0 bases and J shed 4 bases, with 9 bases lying between them. Germline values: CDR1 MNHNS, CDR2 SASEGT. The CDR3 has 14 residues. In DNA, the CDR3 is TGTGCCAGCAGTGAAGCTGGGGGGGCCACTGAAGCTTTCTTT. It specifies CASSEAGGATEAFF.

The chain joins TRBV12-3 or TRBV12-4 to TRBJ2-3; D might be TRBD2 (5 bases). This CDR3 contains 12 residues. Trimming removed 5 bases at V and 6 bases at J, with 9 bases between. The CDR3 reads CASSLIADTQYF. In nucleotides, the CDR3 is TGTGCCAGCAGTCTCATAGCGGATACGCAGTATTTT.

V and J are TRBV18 and TRBJ2-7, with TRBD2 identical over 8 bases. This CDR3 region has 16 residues. CDR1 is KGHSH, CDR2 LQKENI, per germline. Unmatched junction bases numbered 4, after V lost 0 bases and J lost 0 bases. CDR3 DNA sequence: TGTGCCAGCTCACCACCGGGGCGGGGGGCCTCCTACGAGCAGTACTTC. Translated, it gives CASSPPGRGASYEQYF.

The chain uses TRBV9 and TRBJ2-3; 11 bases map to TRBD2. The CDR3 is made up of 15 amino acids. V was clipped by 10 bases and J by 2 bases; unmatched bases: 9. CDR1 and CDR2 (germline): SGDLS, YYNGEE. CDR3 sequence reads: CAPRTSGLFTDTQYF. The CDR3 coding sequence is TGTGCCCCCAGGACTAGCGGGTTATTCACAGATACGCAGTATTTT.

This clone came up a few times. This chain connects TRBV18 to TRBJ2-7; TRBD2 matches 9 bases. The CDR3 has 14 amino acids. V shed 5 bases, J shed 2 bases, and the junction held 4 bases outside the gene matches. Per germline, CDR1 KGHSH and CDR2 LQKENI. The CDR3 protein is CASSWASGTYEQYF. The CDR3 coding sequence is TGTGCCAGCTCATGGGCTAGCGGGACCTACGAGCAGTACTTC. The full variable domain, with the rest looked up from reference TRBV18 and TRBJ2-7, is NAGVMQNPRHLVRRRGQEARLRCSPMKGHSHVYWYRQLPEEGLKFMVYLQKENIIDESGMPKERFSAEFPKEGPSILRIQQVVRGDSAAYFCASSWASGTYEQYFGPGTRLTVT.

The V call is TRBV18, the J call TRBJ1-1; no clear D. Trimming took 2 bases from V and 6 from J, leaving 19 bases between them. Germline V gene data show CDR1 as KGHSH and CDR2 as LQKENI. The length of the CDR3 is 16 residues. The DNA of the CDR3 is TGTGCCAGCTCACCAGCTCGACTCGGCAGTTCATCTGAAGCTTTCTTT. This codes for CASSPARLGSSSEAFF.

This chain uses TRBV27 with TRBJ1-5, with TRBD1 identical over 7 bases. The V and J ends lost 2 bases and 0 bases, in that order; junction bases with no gene match: 22. Germline V CDR1 and CDR2: MNHEY, SMNVEV (reference sequence). The CDR3 spans 22 residues. The CDR3 sequence is CASSLEQKGARERYGSNQPQHF. CDR3 DNA sequence: TGTGCCAGCAGTTTAGAACAGAAGGGGGCTCGGGAAAGATACGGTAGCAATCAGCCCCAGCATTTT.

The chain recombines TRBV5-1 with TRBJ2-3, with 11 bases identical to TRBD2. Germline-derived CDR1 and CDR2 are SGHRS and YFSETQ. The CDR3 is 20 residues long. V lost 0 bases to trimming and J lost 1 base; unmatched junction nucleotides: 13. The chain's CDR3 is CASSLAHRTSGYAGTDTQYF. The CDR3 DNA follows: TGCGCCAGCAGCTTGGCACACAGGACTAGCGGGTATGCTGGCACAGATACGCAGTATTTT. Together with reference TRBV5-1 and TRBJ2-3, the CDR3 gives the full variable domain: KAGVTQTPRYLIKTRGQQVTLSCSPISGHRSVSWYQQTPGQGLQFLFEYFSETQRNKGNFPGRFSGRQFSNSRSEMNVSTLELGDSALYLCASSLAHRTSGYAGTDTQYFGPGTRLTVL.

This rearrangement joins TRBV27 to TRBJ2-2, with 13 bases aligning to TRBD2. The CDR3 is made up of 17 amino acids. V gave up 4 bases and J gave up 1 base; unmatched junction bases: 3. CDR1 is MNHEY, CDR2 SMNVEV, per germline (reference sequence). The CDR3 region is CASSWRTSGRNTGELFF. The CDR3 region has the DNA TGTGCCAGCAGTTGGAGGACTAGCGGGAGGAACACCGGGGAGCTGTTTTTT.

In this sample, this clone turned up once. The chain joins TRBV30 to TRBJ2-5; 7 positions match TRBD2. The germline CDR1 and CDR2 sequences are GTSNPN and SVGIG (reference sequence). The trim removed 3 bases at V and 6 bases at J, leaving 7 bases unmatched. This CDR3 spans 13 amino acids. CDR3 in amino acids: CAWRGGGIQTQYF. CDR3 coding DNA: TGTGCCTGGAGGGGGGGAGGGATTCAGACCCAGTACTTC.

This clone is a singleton in its sample. This specimen includes other DNA sequences encoding the same CDR3. This chain connects TRBV3-1 (or the pseudogene TRBV3-2) to TRBJ2-4; 8 nucleotides agree with TRBD1. Germline V CDR1 and CDR2: LGHDT, YNNKEL (reference sequence). The junction had 5 bases not matched to a gene; V was cut back by 3 bases and J by 1 base. The CDR3 totals 16 residues. This CDR3 reads CASSQGQGAAKNIQYF. CDR3 in DNA: TGTGCCAGCAGCCAGGGGCAGGGGGCGGCCAAAAACATTCAGTACTTC.

The rearrangement uses TRBV5-6 and TRBJ1-6, with a tentative D call TRBD1 (5 bases). Germline lookup yields CDR1 SGHDT and CDR2 YYEEEE. V was trimmed by 5 bases and J by 6 bases, leaving 12 bases between them. The CDR3 length is 14 residues. DNA for the CDR3: TGTGCCAGCAGTTCGGACATTGTTAATTCACCCCTCCACTTT. Residues: CASSSDIVNSPLHF.

This chain links TRBV9 with TRBJ2-1, with a tentative D call TRBD2 (6 bases). The CDR3 consists of 15 residues. With 1 base removed from V and 7 bases from J, the gap between germline ends came to 15 bases. Per the germline V gene, CDR1 is SGDLS and CDR2 is YYNGEE. The CDR3 sequence: CASSVSVAARNEQFF. For the CDR3, the DNA is TGTGCCAGCAGCGTATCCGTAGCGGCCCGTAATGAGCAGTTCTTC.

The chain uses TRBV7-3 and TRBJ2-1, with TRBD2 matching over 12 bases. This CDR3 comprises 15 residues. V gave up 3 bases and J gave up 6 bases; unmatched junction bases: 3. Germline CDR1 is SGHTA and CDR2 is FQGTGA. Written as DNA, the CDR3 is TGTGCCAGCAGCTTTCTGACTAGCGGGAGCAATGAGCAGTTCTTC. Its protein product is CASSFLTSGSNEQFF.